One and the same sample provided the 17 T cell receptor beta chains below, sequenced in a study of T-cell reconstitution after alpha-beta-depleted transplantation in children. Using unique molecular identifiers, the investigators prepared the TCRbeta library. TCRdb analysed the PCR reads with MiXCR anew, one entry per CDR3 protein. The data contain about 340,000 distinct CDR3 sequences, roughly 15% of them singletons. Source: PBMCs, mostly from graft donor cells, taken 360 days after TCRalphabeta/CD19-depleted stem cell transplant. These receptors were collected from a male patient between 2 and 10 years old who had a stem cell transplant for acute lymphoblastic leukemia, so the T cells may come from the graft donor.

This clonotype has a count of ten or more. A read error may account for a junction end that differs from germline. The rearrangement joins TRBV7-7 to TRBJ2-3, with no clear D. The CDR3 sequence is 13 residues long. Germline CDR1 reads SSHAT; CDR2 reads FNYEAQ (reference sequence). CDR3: CASSSNPTDTQYF. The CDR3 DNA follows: TGTGCTAGCAGCTCCAACCCCACAGATACGCAGTATTTT.

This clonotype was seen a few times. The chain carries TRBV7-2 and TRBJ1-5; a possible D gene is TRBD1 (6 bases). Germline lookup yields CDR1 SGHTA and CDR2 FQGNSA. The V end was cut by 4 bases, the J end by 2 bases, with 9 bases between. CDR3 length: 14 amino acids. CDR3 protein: CASSSRQGNQPQHF. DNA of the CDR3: TGTGCCAGCAGCTCTCGACAGGGCAATCAGCCCCAGCATTTT.

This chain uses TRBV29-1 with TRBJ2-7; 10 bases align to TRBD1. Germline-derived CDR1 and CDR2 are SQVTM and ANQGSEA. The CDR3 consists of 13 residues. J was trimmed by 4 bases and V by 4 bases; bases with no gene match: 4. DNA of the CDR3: TGCAGCGTTGTAGGGGACAGGGGTTACGAGCAGTACTTC. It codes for CSVVGDRGYEQYF.

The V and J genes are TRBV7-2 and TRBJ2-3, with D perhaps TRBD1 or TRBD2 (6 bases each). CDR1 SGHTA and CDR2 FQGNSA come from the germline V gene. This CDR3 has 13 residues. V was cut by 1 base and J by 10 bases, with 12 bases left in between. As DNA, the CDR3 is TGTGCCAGCAGCTTAGATTACGGGGGCGCGCAGTATTTT. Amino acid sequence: CASSLDYGGAQYF.

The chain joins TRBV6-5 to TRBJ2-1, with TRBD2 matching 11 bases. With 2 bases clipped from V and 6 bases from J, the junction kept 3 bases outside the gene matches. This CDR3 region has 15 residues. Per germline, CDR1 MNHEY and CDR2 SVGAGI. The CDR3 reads CASSYGTSGGNEQFF. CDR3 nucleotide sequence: TGTGCCAGCAGTTACGGGACTAGCGGAGGCAATGAGCAGTTCTTC.

This CDR3 is CASSSPSGGNTGELFF. The DNA for the CDR3 is TGTGCCAGCAGTTCCCCGTCAGGGGGGAACACCGGGGAGCTGTTTTTT. V gene TRBV12-3 or TRBV12-4 combines with J gene TRBJ2-2, with TRBD1 identical over 7 bases. The CDR3 is made up of 16 amino acids. V dropped 4 bases and J dropped 1; count of bases not matched to a gene: 6.

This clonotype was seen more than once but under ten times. Written as DNA, the CDR3 is TGTGCCAGCAGTTTAGTCCGGGGACAGCTATACAATGAGCAGTTCTTC. Protein sequence: CASSLVRGQLYNEQFF. V is TRBV12-3 or TRBV12-4 and J is TRBJ2-1, with 7 bases lining up with TRBD1. This CDR3 is built from 16 residues. V dropped 1 base and J dropped 4; count of bases not matched to a gene: 7.

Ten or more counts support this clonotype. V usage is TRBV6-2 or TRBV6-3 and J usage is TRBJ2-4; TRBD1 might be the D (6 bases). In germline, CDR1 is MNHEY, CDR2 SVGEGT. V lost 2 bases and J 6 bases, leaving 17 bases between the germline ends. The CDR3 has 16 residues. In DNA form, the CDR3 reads TGTGCCAGCAGTTACACGGGCACAGGGCACAGAAACATTCAGTACTTC. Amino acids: CASSYTGTGHRNIQYF.

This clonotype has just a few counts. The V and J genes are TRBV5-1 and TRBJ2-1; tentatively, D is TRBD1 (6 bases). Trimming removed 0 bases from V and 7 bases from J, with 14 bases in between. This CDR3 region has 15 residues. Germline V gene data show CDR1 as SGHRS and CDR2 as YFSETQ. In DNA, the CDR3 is TGCGCCAGCAGCTTGGAGACAGGTATTAGGAATGAGCAGTTCTTC. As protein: CASSLETGIRNEQFF.

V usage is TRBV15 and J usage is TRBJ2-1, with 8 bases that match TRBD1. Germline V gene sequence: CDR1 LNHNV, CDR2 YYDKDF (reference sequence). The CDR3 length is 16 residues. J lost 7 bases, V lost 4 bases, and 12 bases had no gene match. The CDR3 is CATSMDTGGLVNEQFF. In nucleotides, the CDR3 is TGTGCCACCAGCATGGATACAGGGGGACTTGTAAATGAGCAGTTCTTC.

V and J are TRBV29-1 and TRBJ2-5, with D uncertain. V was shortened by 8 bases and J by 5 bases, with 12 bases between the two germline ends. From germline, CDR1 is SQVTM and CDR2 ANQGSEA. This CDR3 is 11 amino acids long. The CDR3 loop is CSILPRETQYF. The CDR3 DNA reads TGCAGCATCCTCCCTCGCGAGACCCAGTACTTC.

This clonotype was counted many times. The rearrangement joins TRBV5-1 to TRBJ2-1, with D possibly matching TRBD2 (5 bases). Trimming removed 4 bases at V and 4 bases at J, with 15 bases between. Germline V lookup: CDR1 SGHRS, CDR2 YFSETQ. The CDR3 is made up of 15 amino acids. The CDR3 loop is CASSQTGNLYNEQFF. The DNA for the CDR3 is TGCGCCAGCAGCCAAACGGGGAACTTGTACAATGAGCAGTTCTTC.

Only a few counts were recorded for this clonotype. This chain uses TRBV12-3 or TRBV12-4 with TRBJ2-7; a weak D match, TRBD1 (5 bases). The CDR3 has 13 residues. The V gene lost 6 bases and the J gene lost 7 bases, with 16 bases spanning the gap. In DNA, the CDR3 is TGTGCCAGCAGGACAGTATCCTCTACGGAGCAGTACTTC. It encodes CASRTVSSTEQYF.

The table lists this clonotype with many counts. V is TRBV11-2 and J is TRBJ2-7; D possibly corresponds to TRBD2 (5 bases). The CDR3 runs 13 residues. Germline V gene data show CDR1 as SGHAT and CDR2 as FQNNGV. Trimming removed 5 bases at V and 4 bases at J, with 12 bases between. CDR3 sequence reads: CASSPGVPYEQYF. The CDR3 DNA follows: TGTGCCAGCAGCCCCGGGGTACCGTACGAGCAGTACTTC. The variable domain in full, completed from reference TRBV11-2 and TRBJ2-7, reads EAGVAQSPRYKIIEKRQSVAFWCNPISGHATLYWYQQILGQGPKLLIQFQNNGVVDDSQLPKDRFSAERLKGVDSTLKIQPAKLEDSAVYLCASSPGVPYEQYFGPGTRLTVT.

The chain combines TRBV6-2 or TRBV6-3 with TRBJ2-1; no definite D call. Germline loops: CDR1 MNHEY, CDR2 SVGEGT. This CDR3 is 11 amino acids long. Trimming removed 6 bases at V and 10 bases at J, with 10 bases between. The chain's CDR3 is CASSHPGEQFF. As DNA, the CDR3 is TGTGCCAGCAGCCACCCTGGGGAGCAGTTCTTC.

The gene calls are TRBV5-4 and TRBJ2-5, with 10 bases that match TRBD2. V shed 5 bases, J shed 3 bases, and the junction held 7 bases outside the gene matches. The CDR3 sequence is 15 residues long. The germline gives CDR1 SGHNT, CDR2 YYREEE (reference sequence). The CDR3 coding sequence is TGTGCCAGCAGTGTCAGCGGGAGGGCAAAAGAGACCCAGTACTTC. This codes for CASSVSGRAKETQYF.

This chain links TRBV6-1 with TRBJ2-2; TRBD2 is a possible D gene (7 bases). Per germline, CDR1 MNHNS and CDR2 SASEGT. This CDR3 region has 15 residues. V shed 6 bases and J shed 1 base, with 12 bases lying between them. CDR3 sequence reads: CASRGGQGNTGELFF. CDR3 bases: TGTGCCAGCAGGGGGGGGCAGGGGAACACCGGGGAGCTGTTTTTT.